Shown below are 12 T cell receptor beta chains from a single sample sequenced in a study of T cell responses to AZD1222 COVID-19 vaccine. Repertoires were generated with immunoSEQ multiplex PCR, while TCRdb's copy carries only in-frame clones and drops some. The table includes 130,000 to 150,000 clones, under 95% detected once. The sequencing here drew on peripheral blood, taken on day 0 of AZD1222 vaccination. The receptors originated from an adult in good health.

The CDR3 here is CASSYGGRRSEAFF. The CDR3 DNA reads as TGTGCCAGCAGTTACGGAGGACGGAGGTCTGAAGCTTTCTTT. The rearrangement joins TRBV6-5 to TRBJ1-1; D is ambiguous. Germline V gene lookup returns CDR1 MNHEY and CDR2 SVGAGI. This CDR3 spans 14 amino acids. Trimming removed 2 bases from V and 6 bases from J, with 13 bases in between.

This clone was found once. The chain employs TRBV2 and TRBJ2-3; 9 nucleotides align to TRBD2. From germline, CDR1 is SNHLY and CDR2 FYNNEI. V lost 6 bases and J lost 3; bases outside the gene matches: 7. This CDR3 spans 15 amino acids. The CDR3 is CASRKVSGGTDTQYF. The CDR3 DNA sequence: TGTGCCAGCAGAAAAGTTAGCGGGGGTACAGATACGCAGTATTTT. Full variable domain (outside the CDR3, taken from reference TRBV2 and TRBJ2-3): EPEVTQTPSHQVTQMGQEVILRCVPISNHLYFYWYRQILGQKVEFLVSFYNNEISEKSEIFDDQFSVERPDGSNFTLKIRSTKLEDSAMYFCASRKVSGGTDTQYFGPGTRLTVL.

The chain uses TRBV4-2 and TRBJ1-3; TRBD1 might be the D (5 bases). V was cut by 0 bases and J by 3 bases, with 12 bases left in between. This CDR3 has 16 residues. Per the germline V gene, CDR1 is LGHNA and CDR2 is YNFKEQ. The CDR3 loop reads CASSQEPGWNGNTIYF. Written as DNA, the CDR3 is TGTGCCAGCAGCCAAGAGCCAGGGTGGAATGGAAACACCATATATTTT.

This sequence joins TRBV10-3 and TRBJ2-2; tentatively, D is TRBD2 (5 bases). CDR3 length: 12 residues. V was trimmed by 5 bases and J by 6 bases, leaving 7 bases between them. Germline V CDR1 and CDR2: ENHRY, SYGVKD. CDR3 DNA: TGTGCCATCAGTCGGGGAGCCGGGGAGCTGTTTTTT. This gives the protein CAISRGAGELFF.

This clone was observed once. The gene calls are TRBV3-1 (or the pseudogene TRBV3-2) and TRBJ2-7; D not certain. The CDR3 length is 14 residues. The germline CDR1 and CDR2 sequences are LGHDT and YNNKEL (reference sequence). Trimming cost V 2 bases and J 2 bases, with 10 bases left between them. The CDR3 here is CASSQRVGPYEQYF. The DNA of the CDR3 is TGTGCCAGCAGCCAAAGGGTCGGCCCCTACGAGCAGTACTTC.

The CDR3 nucleotides read TGTGCCAGCAGCCCATCCGGGACAGGGTCCCCCGGGGAGCTGTTTTTT. This gives the protein CASSPSGTGSPGELFF. The chain employs TRBV3-1 (or the pseudogene TRBV3-2) and TRBJ2-2; TRBD1 agrees at 9 bases. Germline trimming cut 4 bases from V and 6 bases from J; bases unmatched to any gene: 9. The CDR3 loop spans 16 amino acids. In germline, CDR1 is LGHDT, CDR2 YNNKEL (reference sequence).

The rearrangement uses TRBV10-1 and TRBJ2-7; D is perhaps TRBD2 (6 bases). Per germline, CDR1 WNHNN and CDR2 SYGVQD (reference sequence). The CDR3 consists of 13 residues. Trimming stripped 7 bases from V and 1 base from J, with 11 bases between. CDR3 loop: CASTPRGSYEQYF. The CDR3 region has the DNA TGCGCCAGCACCCCGCGGGGTTCCTACGAGCAGTACTTC.

The chain recombines TRBV6-2 or TRBV6-3 with TRBJ2-7; 12 nucleotides align to TRBD2. The CDR3 sequence is 17 residues long. The ends lost 3 bases at V and 4 bases at J; junction bases unmatched: 10. Per the germline V gene, CDR1 is MNHEY and CDR2 is SVGEGT. DNA of the CDR3: TGTGCCAGCAGTTATACACCTCTAGCGGGAGGGAATTACGAGCAGTACTTC. This gives the protein CASSYTPLAGGNYEQYF.

The chain couples TRBV6-5 to TRBJ1-4; D is undetermined. Germline assignment: CDR1 MNHEY and CDR2 SVGAGI. CDR3 length equals 12 residues. Trimming stripped 6 bases from V and 11 bases from J, with 13 bases between. This chain's CDR3 is CASRGMGGKLFF. The CDR3 nucleotides read TGTGCCAGCAGGGGGATGGGAGGCAAACTGTTTTTT.

The V and J genes are TRBV5-5 and TRBJ2-5, with 7 bases matching TRBD1. Per the germline V gene, CDR1 is SGHKS and CDR2 is YYEKEE (reference sequence). V trimming: 4 bases; J trimming: 3 bases; junction bases outside the gene matches: 6. The CDR3 covers 14 residues. CDR3 region: CASSPGQPKETQYF. CDR3 nucleotide sequence: TGTGCCAGCAGCCCGGGACAGCCCAAAGAGACCCAGTACTTC.

The chain has TRBV2 and TRBJ1-1, with D unresolved. V was shortened by 6 bases and J by 2 bases, with 4 bases between the two germline ends. The CDR3 is 11 amino acids. Looked up from germline, CDR1 is SNHLY and CDR2 is FYNNEI. CDR3 amino acids: CASRTNTEAFF. The CDR3 DNA reads as TGTGCCAGCAGAACTAACACTGAAGCTTTCTTT.

This chain connects TRBV28 to TRBJ2-7; weak D call: TRBD2 (5 bases). CDR3 length equals 12 residues. With 7 bases removed from V and 4 bases from J, the gap between germline ends came to 11 bases. Looked up from germline, CDR1 is MDHEN and CDR2 is SYDVKM. In DNA form, the CDR3 reads TGTGCCAGCACCGAATCGGGGTACGAGCAGTACTTC. This encodes CASTESGYEQYF.